The 23 T cell receptor beta chains below come from one sample, sequenced in a study of technical replicates of blood from several donors (dated by TCRdb to the late 2010s). Preparation of the library involved the immunoSEQ multiplex PCR assay. The immuneACCESS repertoire file appears here via TCRdb, limited to in-frame rearrangements. These files lack a portion of the clones; in checked studies, under half of the deficit traces to unresolved V genes, and the cause of the others is not known. The table for this sample lists fewer than 100,000 clones; about 95% of them were counted only once. Together, the top ten hold approximately 0.33% of the sample. Sequenced sample: T cells isolated from PBMCs. The receptors shown here come from a human donor in good health.

V is TRBV20-1 and J is TRBJ2-7; D not resolved. V shed 3 bases and J shed 3 bases, with 6 bases lying between them. There are 11 residues in the CDR3. Per germline, CDR1 DFQATT and CDR2 SNEGSKA (reference sequence). CDR3 sequence: CSARRDYEQYF. The CDR3 nucleotides read TGCAGTGCTAGGAGAGACTACGAGCAGTACTTC.

The chain carries TRBV9 and TRBJ2-7, with a weak D call TRBD1 (6 bases). From germline, CDR1 is SGDLS and CDR2 YYNGEE. This CDR3 comprises 14 residues. V lost 3 bases to trimming and J lost 0 bases, with 10 bases between them. In nucleotides, the CDR3 is TGTGCCAGCAGCGCTGGGACATACTCCTACGAGCAGTACTTC. This codes for CASSAGTYSYEQYF.

The rearrangement uses TRBV14 and TRBJ1-1; 9 nucleotides align to TRBD1. This CDR3 is 17 amino acids long. Germline trimming cut 4 bases from V and 3 bases from J; bases unmatched to any gene: 12. CDR1 and CDR2 from the germline V gene are SGHDN and FVKESK. The CDR3 here is CASSRGPGQGIYTEAFF. CDR3 in DNA: TGTGCCAGCAGCCGGGGACCCGGACAGGGGATTTACACTGAAGCTTTCTTT.

The rearrangement links TRBV27 to TRBJ1-2; no firm D call. This CDR3 contains 14 residues. With 3 bases removed from V and 3 bases from J, the gap between germline ends came to 11 bases. Germline V gene data show CDR1 as MNHEY and CDR2 as SMNVEV (reference sequence). CDR3 DNA: TGTGCCAGCAGTTTGTCGAGGGCCTACTATGGCTACACCTTC. Amino acids: CASSLSRAYYGYTF.

This clone was seen once. This rearrangement joins TRBV7-2 to TRBJ2-7; 7 bases map to TRBD2. Germline V gene sequence: CDR1 SGHTA, CDR2 FQGNSA. V trimming: 6 bases; J trimming: 4 bases; junction bases outside the gene matches: 6. The CDR3 covers 13 residues. This chain's CDR3 is CASRGGRRYEQYF. CDR3 nucleotides: TGTGCCAGCAGGGGCGGGAGAAGGTACGAGCAGTACTTC.

CDR3 bases: TGTGCCTGGAACGAGTTGAGAGCAACAGATACGCAGTATTTT. This translates into CAWNELRATDTQYF. The genes are TRBV30 and TRBJ2-3, with D hard to call. Germline V gives CDR1 GTSNPN, CDR2 SVGIG (reference sequence). Trimming cost V 4 bases and J 3 bases, with 14 bases left between them. CDR3 length: 14 residues.

This chain connects TRBV9 to TRBJ2-1, with TRBD1 identical over 11 bases. The CDR3 sequence is 16 residues long. Germline trimming cut 2 bases from V and 3 bases from J; bases unmatched to any gene: 4. Germline V gene data show CDR1 as SGDLS and CDR2 as YYNGEE. CDR3 nucleotide sequence: TGTGCCAGCAGCGTTGGACAGGGGGCAAACTACAATGAGCAGTTCTTC. Amino acid sequence: CASSVGQGANYNEQFF. The full variable domain, in which reference TRBV9 and TRBJ2-1 provide the parts outside the CDR3, is DSGVTQTPKHLITATGQRVTLRCSPRSGDLSVYWYQQSLDQGLQFLIQYYNGEERAKGNILERFSAQQFPDLHSELNLSSLELGDSALYFCASSVGQGANYNEQFFGPGTRLTVL.

The genes are TRBV18 and TRBJ2-7; TRBD1 agrees at 7 bases. The CDR3 contains 15 residues. Unmatched junction bases numbered 9, after V lost 4 bases and J lost 3 bases. Germline lookup yields CDR1 KGHSH and CDR2 LQKENI. CDR3 sequence (DNA): TGTGCCAGCTCACTGTCCGGGACAGCAAACTACGAGCAGTACTTC. Protein: CASSLSGTANYEQYF.

This clone appeared once. This chain uses TRBV5-1 with TRBJ2-2, with 7 bases matching TRBD2. CDR3 length equals 14 residues. J was trimmed by 7 bases and V by 0 bases; bases with no gene match: 3. CDR1 and CDR2 (germline): SGHRS, YFSETQ. In nucleotides, the CDR3 is TGCGCCAGCAGCTTGGTTCTAGCGGTCGGGGAGCTGTTTTTT. Protein product: CASSLVLAVGELFF.

The chain combines TRBV2 with TRBJ2-4, with 12 bases fitting TRBD2. The germline gives CDR1 SNHLY, CDR2 FYNNEI. The ends lost 3 bases at V and 8 bases at J; junction bases unmatched: 11. CDR3 length: 17 residues. CDR3 amino acids: CASSEGPLAGGEYIQYF. The CDR3 region has the DNA TGTGCCAGCAGTGAGGGGCCACTAGCGGGAGGTGAATACATTCAGTACTTC. The full variable domain, in which reference TRBV2 and TRBJ2-4 provide the parts outside the CDR3, is EPEVTQTPSHQVTQMGQEVILRCVPISNHLYFYWYRQILGQKVEFLVSFYNNEISEKSEIFDDQFSVERPDGSNFTLKIRSTKLEDSAMYFCASSEGPLAGGEYIQYFGAGTRLSVL.

The genes are TRBV4-1 and TRBJ1-3; 9 nucleotides align to TRBD1. Looked up from germline, CDR1 is MGHRA and CDR2 is YSYEKL. This CDR3 region has 18 residues. V dropped 4 bases and J dropped 3; count of bases not matched to a gene: 13. The CDR3 sequence is CASSRPGRGTGSGNTIYF. CDR3 bases: TGCGCCAGCAGCCGACCGGGGCGTGGGACAGGGAGTGGAAACACCATATATTTT.

V usage is TRBV6-5 and J usage is TRBJ2-2; 8 bases fit TRBD1. CDR1 and CDR2 (germline): MNHEY, SVGAGI. Unmatched junction bases numbered 4, after V lost 7 bases and J lost 6 bases. The CDR3 contains 13 residues. DNA for the CDR3: TGTGCCAGCACTAGGACAGGGTCCGGGGAGCTGTTTTTT. It yields the protein CASTRTGSGELFF.

The J gene is TRBJ2-5, the V gene TRBV5-1; 9 bases are a match to TRBD1. The trim removed 3 bases at V and 3 bases at J, leaving 9 bases unmatched. Germline-derived CDR1 and CDR2 are SGHRS and YFSETQ. The CDR3 spans 16 residues. This CDR3 reads CASSSTGGKPKETQYF. In DNA, the CDR3 is TGCGCCAGCAGCTCTACAGGGGGCAAGCCTAAAGAGACCCAGTACTTC.

This clone is a singleton in its sample. This sample includes further DNA sequences coding for the same CDR3. The chain is built from TRBV7-3 and TRBJ2-2; D ambiguous. There are 12 residues in the CDR3. Germline CDR1 SGHTA, CDR2 FQGTGA. Trimming left V 3 bases short and J 5 bases short, with 4 bases between. DNA for the CDR3: TGTGCCAGCAGCTTTTCGACCGGGGAGCTGTTTTTT. Encoded protein: CASSFSTGELFF.

This chain connects TRBV9 to TRBJ1-2; 8 bases align to TRBD1. CDR3 size: 15 residues. Germline trimming cut 3 bases from V and 8 bases from J; bases unmatched to any gene: 12. Germline V gives CDR1 SGDLS, CDR2 YYNGEE. The CDR3: CASSGYQGAVSGYTF. The CDR3, as DNA: TGTGCCAGCAGCGGATACCAGGGGGCGGTAAGCGGCTACACCTTC.

V and J are TRBV27 and TRBJ2-1, with TRBD1 matching 10 bases. Germline V gives CDR1 MNHEY, CDR2 SMNVEV (reference sequence). This CDR3 spans 15 amino acids. The J segment lost 3 bases and the V segment lost 7 bases, leaving 6 bases of the junction unmatched. The DNA for the CDR3 is TGTGCCAGCATAGCCGGGACAGGGGTCTACAATGAGCAGTTCTTC. It encodes CASIAGTGVYNEQFF.

The chain couples TRBV5-1 to TRBJ2-1, with 11 nucleotides matching TRBD2. Trimming took 3 bases from V and 6 from J; bases not matched to a gene: 5. Germline assignment: CDR1 SGHRS and CDR2 YFSETQ. The CDR3 loop spans 15 amino acids. CDR3 sequence (DNA): TGCGCCAGCAGCTCCTTAGCGGGAGGGCCCAATGAGCAGTTCTTC. Its protein is CASSSLAGGPNEQFF.

In its sample, this clone was seen once. The genes are TRBV15 and TRBJ2-7; the D is unclear. The V end lost 0 bases, the J end lost 2 bases, and 32 bases lay between the germline ends. The CDR3 has 22 residues. Germline lookup yields CDR1 LNHNV and CDR2 YYDKDF (reference sequence). CDR3 amino acids: CATSREVLSQESLLPPTYEQYF. The CDR3 nucleotides read TGTGCCACCAGCAGAGAAGTTTTGTCCCAGGAATCCCTTTTACCCCCAACCTACGAGCAGTACTTC.

V gene TRBV11-2 combines with J gene TRBJ2-2, with 13 bases identical to TRBD2. Germline values: CDR1 SGHAT, CDR2 FQNNGV. V lost 6 bases, J lost 7 bases, and 14 bases stayed unmatched. This CDR3 region has 18 residues. CDR3 loop: CASRRLLGLAGVIGELFF. As DNA, the CDR3 is TGTGCCAGCAGGAGGCTATTAGGACTAGCGGGAGTAATCGGGGAGCTGTTTTTT.

The chain links TRBV6-5 to TRBJ1-1; 7 nucleotides align to TRBD1. The CDR3 is 14 amino acids. The germline gives CDR1 MNHEY, CDR2 SVGAGI. Trimming removed 6 bases from V and 4 bases from J; junction bases left unmatched: 8. The CDR3 DNA is TGTGCCAGCAGGAGACAGGGTAGTGTCACTGAAGCTTTCTTT. It specifies CASRRQGSVTEAFF.

The genes are TRBV6-5 and TRBJ2-5; 7 bases are shared with TRBD2. The CDR3 has 14 residues. The trim removed 5 bases at V and 5 bases at J, leaving 8 bases unmatched. CDR1 and CDR2 (germline): MNHEY, SVGAGI. Written as DNA, the CDR3 is TGTGCCAGCAGTCCTCTAGCGGACGGGGAGACCCAGTACTTC. The encoded protein is CASSPLADGETQYF.

The gene calls are TRBV27 and TRBJ1-5; 8 bases agree with TRBD1. In germline, CDR1 is MNHEY, CDR2 SMNVEV (reference sequence). The V and J ends lost 8 bases and 7 bases, in that order; junction bases with no gene match: 7. The CDR3 totals 13 residues. Written as DNA, the CDR3 is TGTGCCAGCCAAGGACAGGGAAGCCAGCCCCAGCATTTT. Residues: CASQGQGSQPQHF.

The CDR3 bases are TGTGCCAGCAGCCCCGTGGGTAGCGGGACTACAGATACGCAGTATTTT. This gives the protein CASSPVGSGTTDTQYF. This chain links TRBV9 with TRBJ2-3; the match to TRBD2 covers 8 bases. Trimming at V came to 4 bases and at J to 3 bases, leaving 10 bases not matched to a gene. This CDR3 comprises 16 residues. Germline loops: CDR1 SGDLS, CDR2 YYNGEE.